The sequence of this T cell receptor (beta chain) was determined in a study of T cell responses to AZD1222 COVID-19 vaccine. Regarding this clone: Its antigen is as yet unknown.

Broader study findings: The peak T cell response came first, and repertoires were sampled only after it. Baseline testing showed seropositivity in only six or seven AZD1222 recipients. White British donors predominated, females outnumbered males, and clonal diversity was possibly underestimated.

Assay used: immunoSEQ multiplex PCR; TCRdb lists only in-frame clones, some missing. The table has roughly 53,000 clones, around 85% seen once. V was shortened by 0 bases and J by 4 bases, with 10 bases between the two germline ends. The CDR3 is made up of 15 amino acids. Germline loops: CDR1 SGHAT, CDR2 FQDESV (reference sequence). The sequencing used peripheral blood, collected on day 0 of MenACWY control vaccination. The receptor was derived from an adult in good health. The chain has TRBV11-1 and TRBJ2-1; perhaps TRBD2 as D (5 bases). CDR3 nucleotide sequence: TGTGCCAGCAGCTTAGCCAGCGGAGTTTACAATGAGCAGTTCTTC. Residues: CASSLASGVYNEQFF.